This T cell receptor beta chain was profiled in a study of blood T cell repertoires in COVID-19. On the study more broadly: PBMCs, B-cell-depleted T cells, or T cells provided the cDNA or gDNA that made up the material.

Germline V gene sequence: CDR1 MGHRA, CDR2 YSYEKL. This CDR3 has 18 residues. V trimming: 1 base; J trimming: 5 bases; junction bases outside the gene matches: 11. Methods used by the authors: Estimation of nucleated cell counts was performed using reference gene primer amplification. The repertoire was sequenced with immunoSEQ multiplex PCR; TCRdb's copy has only in-frame clones and lacks some. That table is the source of V, J and clone size, and D and trimming were worked out from the DNA. The sample includes approximately 200,000 clones, 70% to 90% of them seen just once. The sample was peripheral blood. The V and J genes are TRBV4-1 and TRBJ2-3, with 11 bases fitting TRBD2. This receptor was identified in a human donor with active or convalescent COVID-19. The donor label of this sample is uncertain. The CDR3: CASSQVGVSGGAQDTQYF. The CDR3 DNA reads as TGCGCCAGCAGCCAAGTGGGGGTTAGCGGGGGGGCGCAAGATACGCAGTATTTT.